The clone carrying this T cell receptor beta chain appeared once. Its matching antigen is unknown. The naive CD8 fraction comprised CD45RO-negative cells positively selected for CCR7 and excluded terminally differentiated effector memory CD45RA+ cells. Assay used: immunoSEQ multiplex PCR; TCRdb lists only in-frame clones, some missing. The sample lists approximately 720,000 clones, around 90% occurring once. The data were taken from a study of shared clonotypes between healthy human individuals. Study-wide results and limits: A small donor pool kept down the genetic and exposure-history diversity that was represented.

Germline CDR1 and CDR2: WSHSY and SAAADI. The CDR3 length is 16 residues. V was clipped by 5 bases and J by 4 bases, with 17 bases between them. The receptor was isolated from a man aged 30 to 45 in good health. The chain combines TRBV10-2 with TRBJ1-4, with D perhaps TRBD1 (5 bases). Sequenced: naive CD8+ T cells sorted from blood. The CDR3 DNA reads TGCGCCAGCAGTCGGGCGACAGTAATTTTTAATGAAAAACTGTTTTTT. Translation gives CASSRATVIFNEKLFF.